This T cell receptor beta chain was sequenced in a study of T cells of healthy individuals. MiXCR, run by TCRdb on the 5' RACE reads, gives a single entry per CDR3 protein. The sample consists of tens of thousands of distinct CDR3 sequences, about 15% of them appearing once. In this sample, this clonotype turned up many times. The ends were cut back, 3 bases at V and 3 bases at J, with 8 bases in the middle. Germline loops: CDR1 SGHVS, CDR2 FQNEAQ. This CDR3 region has 13 residues. The TCR originated in a human donor in good health. The chain uses TRBV7-8 and TRBJ2-5; perhaps TRBD1 as D (6 bases). As DNA, the CDR3 is TGTGCCAGCAGCTTTGCAGGGGAAGAGACCCAGTACTTC. This codes for CASSFAGEETQYF.